This T cell receptor beta chain comes out of a study of CD8 T cells in ankylosing spondylitis. In TCRdb, the 5' RACE reads were re-called with MiXCR into one record per CDR3 protein. The sample records 200,000 to 300,000 distinct CDR3 sequences, 8% to 11% being singletons. This clonotype was counted many times. What it binds is unknown. Trimming stripped 4 bases from V and 6 bases from J, with 15 bases between. The germline gives CDR1 SGHRS, CDR2 YFSETQ. This CDR3 comprises 14 residues. Whole-study findings and limits: A motif of fewer than ten highly homologous TCR beta variants was seen as apparently characteristic of ankylosing spondylitis blood. Earlier studies detected some motif variants in reactive arthritis synovial fluid and blood. Disease-linked clones were found to be CD8+ and relatively rare in peripheral blood.

The sample comprised blood, either unsorted or a sorted T cell fraction (not recorded which). The V call is TRBV5-1, the J call TRBJ2-3, with a possible D match to TRBD1 (6 bases). The origin of this receptor is a male donor with ankylosing spondylitis or in good health (not recorded which). The CDR3 sequence is CASSGRQAHDTQYF. CDR3 nucleotide sequence: TGCGCCAGCAGCGGACGACAGGCGCATGATACGCAGTATTTT.